This T cell receptor beta chain derives from a study of T cells and Merkel cell carcinoma outcomes. Study-wide results and limits: Repertoire plus T-cell density reportedly predicted Merkel cell carcinoma outcomes.

With regard to this clone: What it recognizes is unknown.

Germline lookup yields CDR1 MDHEN and CDR2 SYDVKM. V lost 5 bases to trimming and J lost 4 bases, with 14 bases between them. This CDR3 comprises 14 residues. Clones were read by immunoSEQ multiplex PCR, and TCRdb kept only the in-frame ones, dropping some. The sample has fewer than 9,500 clones; approximately 81% are singletons. Sequencing was done on a sample of tumor tissue from Merkel cell carcinoma. The clonotype was recovered from a human donor with Merkel cell carcinoma. The rearrangement joins TRBV28 to TRBJ1-2; D is uncertain. The CDR3 here is CASSPTGPIYGYTF. The CDR3 DNA is TGTGCCAGCAGTCCCACCGGGCCTATCTATGGCTACACCTTC.